Reported below is one T cell receptor (beta chain). The antigen is unknown. This sample is drawn from a study of OX40 agonist ivuxolimab in advanced cancers. Study-level information: Patients received the agonistic anti-OX40 (CD134) antibody ivuxolimab. The dose-escalation cohort was around 83% male, with a mean age of about 58 years, ranging about 20 to 85. Findings and caveats of the study: Among T cells, CD8+ cells averaged more expanded clones than CD4+ cells.

The CDR3 loop spans 15 amino acids. CDR1 is LGHNA, CDR2 YNFKEQ, per germline. TCRdb's table, derived via immunoSEQ multiplex PCR, lists solely in-frame clones and lacks some. The sample has around 50,000 clones, approximately 90% seen once. Source: CD4+ or CD8+ T cells sorted from blood, taken in a trial of the OX40 agonist ivuxolimab. This sequence was found in an adult with an advanced solid tumor such as melanoma, head and neck, liver or kidney cancer. V usage is TRBV4-2 and J usage is TRBJ2-5; TRBD1 matches 8 bases. The J call may be mistaken, given a closer DNA end match to TRBJ2-7. CDR3 protein: CASSQDRQGTYEQYF. The CDR3 bases are TGTGCCAGCAGCCAAGATCGACAGGGGACATACGAGCAGTACTTC.